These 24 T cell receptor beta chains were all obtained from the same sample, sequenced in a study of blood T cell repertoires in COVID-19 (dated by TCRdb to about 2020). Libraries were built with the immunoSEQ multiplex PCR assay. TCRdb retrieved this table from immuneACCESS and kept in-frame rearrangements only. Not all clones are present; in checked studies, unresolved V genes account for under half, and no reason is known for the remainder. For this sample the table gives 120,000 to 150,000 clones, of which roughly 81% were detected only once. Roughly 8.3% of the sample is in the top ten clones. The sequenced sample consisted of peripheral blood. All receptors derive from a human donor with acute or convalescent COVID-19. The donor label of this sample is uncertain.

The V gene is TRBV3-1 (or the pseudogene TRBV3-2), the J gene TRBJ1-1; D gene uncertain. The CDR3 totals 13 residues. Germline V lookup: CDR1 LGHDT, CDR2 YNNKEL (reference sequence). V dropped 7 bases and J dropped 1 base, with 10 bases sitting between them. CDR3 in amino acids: CASTRHGNTEAFF. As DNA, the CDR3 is TGTGCCAGCACCCGACATGGGAACACTGAAGCTTTCTTT.

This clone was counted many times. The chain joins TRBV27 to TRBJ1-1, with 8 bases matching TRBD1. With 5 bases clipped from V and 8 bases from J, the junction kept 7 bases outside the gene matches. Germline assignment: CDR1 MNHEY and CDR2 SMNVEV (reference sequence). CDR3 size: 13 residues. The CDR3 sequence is CASSPGQGLEAFF. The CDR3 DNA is TGTGCCAGCAGTCCAGGACAGGGACTAGAAGCTTTCTTT.

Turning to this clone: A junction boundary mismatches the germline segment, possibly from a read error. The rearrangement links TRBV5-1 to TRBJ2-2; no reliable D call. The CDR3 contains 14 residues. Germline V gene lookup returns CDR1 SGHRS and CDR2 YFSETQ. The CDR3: CASNLSGNTGELFF. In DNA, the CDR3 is TGCGCCAGCAACTTGTCCGGGAACACCGGGGAGCTGTTTTTT.

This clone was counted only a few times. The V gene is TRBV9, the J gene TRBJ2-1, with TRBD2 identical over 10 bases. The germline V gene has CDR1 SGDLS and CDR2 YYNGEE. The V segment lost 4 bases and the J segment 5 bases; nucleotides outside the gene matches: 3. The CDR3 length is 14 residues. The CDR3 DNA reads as TGTGCCAGCAGCCATCTAGCGGGGGACAATGAGCAGTTCTTC. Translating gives CASSHLAGDNEQFF.

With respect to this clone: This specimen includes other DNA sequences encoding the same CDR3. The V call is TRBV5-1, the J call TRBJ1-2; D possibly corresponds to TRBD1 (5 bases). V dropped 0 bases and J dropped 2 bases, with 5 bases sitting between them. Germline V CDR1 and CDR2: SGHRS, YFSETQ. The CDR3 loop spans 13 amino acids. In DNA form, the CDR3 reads TGCGCCAGCAGCTTGGACAGGAACTATGGCTACACCTTC. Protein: CASSLDRNYGYTF.

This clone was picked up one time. CDR3 nucleotides: TGTGCCAGCAGCCCGGGGGGTTTAGGAGGGGCCGGGGAGCTGTTTTTT. This translates into CASSPGGLGGAGELFF. The chain links TRBV5-4 to TRBJ2-2; 7 nucleotides match TRBD2. The CDR3 has 16 amino acids. Germline CDR1 SGHNT, CDR2 YYREEE (reference sequence). V lost 4 bases to trimming and J lost 6 bases; unmatched junction nucleotides: 12.

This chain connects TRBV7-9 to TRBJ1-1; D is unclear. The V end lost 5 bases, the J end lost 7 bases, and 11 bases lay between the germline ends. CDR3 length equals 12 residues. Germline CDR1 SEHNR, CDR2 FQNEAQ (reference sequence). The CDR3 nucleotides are TGTGCCAGCAGCCTAAGTTCGAATGAAGCTTTCTTT. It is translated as CASSLSSNEAFF.

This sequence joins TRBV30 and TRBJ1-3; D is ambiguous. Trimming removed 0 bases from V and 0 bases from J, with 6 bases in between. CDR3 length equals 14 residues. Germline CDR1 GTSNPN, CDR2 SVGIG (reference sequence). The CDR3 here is CAWSVGSSGNTIYF. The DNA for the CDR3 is TGTGCCTGGAGTGTAGGGAGCTCTGGAAACACCATATATTTT.

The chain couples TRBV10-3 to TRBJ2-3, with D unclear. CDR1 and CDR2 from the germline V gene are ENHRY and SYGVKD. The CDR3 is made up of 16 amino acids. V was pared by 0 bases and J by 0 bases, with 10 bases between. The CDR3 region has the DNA TGTGCCATCAGTGAGTCTGCAGGCACTAGCACAGATACGCAGTATTTT. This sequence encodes CAISESAGTSTDTQYF.

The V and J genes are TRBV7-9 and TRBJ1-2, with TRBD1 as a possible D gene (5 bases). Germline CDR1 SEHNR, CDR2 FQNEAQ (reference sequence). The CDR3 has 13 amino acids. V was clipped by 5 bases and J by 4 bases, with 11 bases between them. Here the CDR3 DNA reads TGTGCCAGCAGCCCGGGGGTTAGCTATGGCTACACCTTC. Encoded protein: CASSPGVSYGYTF.

The CDR3 here is CASSPTGTRHYGYTF. CDR3 bases: TGTGCCAGTAGCCCGACAGGTACTAGGCACTATGGCTACACCTTC. The rearrangement links TRBV19 to TRBJ1-2; tentative D call: TRBD1 (6 bases). This CDR3 is 15 amino acids long. The germline V gene has CDR1 LNHDA and CDR2 SQIVND (reference sequence). Trimming removed 6 bases from V and 3 bases from J, with 17 bases in between.

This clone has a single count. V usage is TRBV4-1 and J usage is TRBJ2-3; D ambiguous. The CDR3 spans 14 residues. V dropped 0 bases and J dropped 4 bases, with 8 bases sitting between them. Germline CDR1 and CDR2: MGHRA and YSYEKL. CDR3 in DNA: TGCGCCAGCAGCCAAGACCCCTCGGCAGATACGCAGTATTTT. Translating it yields CASSQDPSADTQYF.

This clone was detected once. The CDR3 nucleotides are TGCGCCAGCAGCTTGGGTGTTTTCATGAACACTGAAGCTTTCTTT. The encoded protein is CASSLGVFMNTEAFF. The chain is built from TRBV5-1 and TRBJ1-1; D is unresolved. This CDR3 region has 15 residues. The V end lost 0 bases, the J end lost 0 bases, and 9 bases lay between the germline ends. Germline lookup yields CDR1 SGHRS and CDR2 YFSETQ.

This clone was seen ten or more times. CDR3 residues: CASSRSRRTGNTGELFF. The CDR3 DNA reads as TGTGCCAGCAGCCGAAGTAGGAGGACAGGCAACACCGGGGAGCTGTTTTTT. The chain has TRBV3-1 (or the pseudogene TRBV3-2) and TRBJ2-2; 7 bases are shared with TRBD1. Trimming removed 4 bases from V and 2 bases from J; junction bases left unmatched: 10. CDR1 and CDR2 from the germline V gene are LGHDT and YNNKEL (reference sequence). The CDR3 consists of 17 residues.

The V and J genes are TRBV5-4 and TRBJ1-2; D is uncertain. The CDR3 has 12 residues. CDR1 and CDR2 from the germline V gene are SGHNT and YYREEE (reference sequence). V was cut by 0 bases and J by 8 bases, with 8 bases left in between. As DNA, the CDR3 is TGTGCCAGCAGCTTGGGGGCGGGAGGCTACACCTTC. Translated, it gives CASSLGAGGYTF. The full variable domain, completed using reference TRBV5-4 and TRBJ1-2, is ETGVTQSPTHLIKTRGQQVTLRCSSQSGHNTVSWYQQALGQGPQFIFQYYREEENGRGNFPPRFSGLQFPNYSSELNVNALELDDSALYLCASSLGAGGYTFGSGTRLTVV.

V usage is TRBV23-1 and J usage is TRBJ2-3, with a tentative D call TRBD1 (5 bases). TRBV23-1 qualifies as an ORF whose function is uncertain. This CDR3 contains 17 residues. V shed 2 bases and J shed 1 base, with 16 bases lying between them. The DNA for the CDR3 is TGCGCCAGCAGTCAACCGACAGATTTACGTGGCACAGATACGCAGTATTTT. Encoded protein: CASSQPTDLRGTDTQYF.

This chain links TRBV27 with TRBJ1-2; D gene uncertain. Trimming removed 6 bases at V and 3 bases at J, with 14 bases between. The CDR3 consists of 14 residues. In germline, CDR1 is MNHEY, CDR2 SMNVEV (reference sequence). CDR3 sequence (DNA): TGTGCCAGCAGCCGGGGAGAAGGGTACTATGGCTACACCTTC. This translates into CASSRGEGYYGYTF.

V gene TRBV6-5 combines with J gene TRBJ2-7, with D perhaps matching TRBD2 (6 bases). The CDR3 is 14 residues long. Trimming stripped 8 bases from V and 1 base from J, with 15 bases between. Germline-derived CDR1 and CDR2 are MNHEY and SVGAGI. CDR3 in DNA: TGTGCCAGCCGGGCTTGGCGGGGTTCCTACGAGCAGTACTTC. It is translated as CASRAWRGSYEQYF.

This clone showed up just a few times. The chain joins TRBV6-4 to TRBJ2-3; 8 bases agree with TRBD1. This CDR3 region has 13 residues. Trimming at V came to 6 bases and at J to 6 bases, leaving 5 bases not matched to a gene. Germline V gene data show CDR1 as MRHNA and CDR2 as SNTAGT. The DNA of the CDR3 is TGTGCCAGCAGCGAACGGACAGGGGATACGCAGTATTTT. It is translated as CASSERTGDTQYF.

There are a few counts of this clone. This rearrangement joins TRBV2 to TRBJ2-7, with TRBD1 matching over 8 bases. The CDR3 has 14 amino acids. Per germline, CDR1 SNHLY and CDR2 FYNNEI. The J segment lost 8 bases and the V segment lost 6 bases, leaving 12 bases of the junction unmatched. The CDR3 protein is CASSGLLGQAQQYF. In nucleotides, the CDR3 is TGTGCCAGCAGCGGATTATTGGGACAGGCTCAGCAGTACTTC. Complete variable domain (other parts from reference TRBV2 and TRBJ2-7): EPEVTQTPSHQVTQMGQEVILRCVPISNHLYFYWYRQILGQKVEFLVSFYNNEISEKSEIFDDQFSVERPDGSNFTLKIRSTKLEDSAMYFCASSGLLGQAQQYFGPGTRLTVT.

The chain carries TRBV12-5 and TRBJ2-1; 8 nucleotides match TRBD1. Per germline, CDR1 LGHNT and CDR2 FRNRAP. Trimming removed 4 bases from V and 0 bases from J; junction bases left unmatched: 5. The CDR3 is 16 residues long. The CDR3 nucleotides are TGTGCTAGTGGTTCCGACAGGGGAAGCTCCTACAATGAGCAGTTCTTC. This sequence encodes CASGSDRGSSYNEQFF.

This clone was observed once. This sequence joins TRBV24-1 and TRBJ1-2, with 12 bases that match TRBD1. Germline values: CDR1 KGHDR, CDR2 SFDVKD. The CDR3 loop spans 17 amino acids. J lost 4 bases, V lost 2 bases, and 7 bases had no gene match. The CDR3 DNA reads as TGTGCCACCAGTGATTCCGGGACAGGGGGCCTTGTCTATGGCTACACCTTC. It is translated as CATSDSGTGGLVYGYTF.

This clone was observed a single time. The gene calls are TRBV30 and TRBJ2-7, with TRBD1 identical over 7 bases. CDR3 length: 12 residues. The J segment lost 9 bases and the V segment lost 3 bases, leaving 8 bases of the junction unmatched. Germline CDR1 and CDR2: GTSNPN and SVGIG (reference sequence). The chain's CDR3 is CAWSPTGQVQYV. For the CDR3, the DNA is TGTGCCTGGAGCCCGACAGGGCAAGTGCAGTACGTC.

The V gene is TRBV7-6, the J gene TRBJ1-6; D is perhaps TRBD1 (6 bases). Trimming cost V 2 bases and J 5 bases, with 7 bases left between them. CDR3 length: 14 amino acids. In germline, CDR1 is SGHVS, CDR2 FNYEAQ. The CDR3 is CASSLRTDNSPLHF. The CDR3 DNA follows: TGTGCCAGCAGCTTACGGACAGATAATTCACCCCTCCACTTT.